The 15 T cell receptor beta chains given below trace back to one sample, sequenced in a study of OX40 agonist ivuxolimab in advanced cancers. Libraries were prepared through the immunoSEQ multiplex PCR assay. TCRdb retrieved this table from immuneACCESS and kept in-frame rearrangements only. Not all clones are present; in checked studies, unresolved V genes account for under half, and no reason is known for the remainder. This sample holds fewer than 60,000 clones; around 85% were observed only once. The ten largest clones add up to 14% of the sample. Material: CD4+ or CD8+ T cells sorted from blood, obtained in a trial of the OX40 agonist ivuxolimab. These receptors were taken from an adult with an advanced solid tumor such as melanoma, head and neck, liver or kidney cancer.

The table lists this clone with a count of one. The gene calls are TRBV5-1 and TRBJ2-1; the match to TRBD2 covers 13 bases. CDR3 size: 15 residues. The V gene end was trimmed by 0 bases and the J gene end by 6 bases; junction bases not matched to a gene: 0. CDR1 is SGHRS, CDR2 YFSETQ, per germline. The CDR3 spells CASSLGLAGGNEQFF. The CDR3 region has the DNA TGCGCCAGCAGCTTGGGACTAGCGGGGGGCAATGAGCAGTTCTTC.

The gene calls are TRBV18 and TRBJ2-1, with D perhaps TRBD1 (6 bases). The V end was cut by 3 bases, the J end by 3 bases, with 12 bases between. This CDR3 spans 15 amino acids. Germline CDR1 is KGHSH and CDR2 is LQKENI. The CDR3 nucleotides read TGTGCCAGCTCACCCGGGCAGGGGATCTACAATGAGCAGTTCTTC. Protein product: CASSPGQGIYNEQFF.

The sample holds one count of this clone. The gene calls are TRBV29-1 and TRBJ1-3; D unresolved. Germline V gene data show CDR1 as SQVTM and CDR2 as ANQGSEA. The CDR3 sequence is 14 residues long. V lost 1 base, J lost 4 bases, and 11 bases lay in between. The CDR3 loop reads CSVEAGSYGNTIYF. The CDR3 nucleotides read TGCAGCGTTGAAGCCGGGTCTTACGGAAACACCATATATTTT.

CDR3 in DNA: TGCGCCAGCAGCCTACACCCCAGGGAAGAGGAGACCCAGTACTTC. The encoded protein is CASSLHPREEETQYF. This chain joins TRBV4-1 and TRBJ2-5; a possible D gene is TRBD1 (5 bases). This CDR3 spans 15 amino acids. The germline V gene has CDR1 MGHRA and CDR2 YSYEKL. Trimming stripped 4 bases from V and 5 bases from J, with 17 bases between.

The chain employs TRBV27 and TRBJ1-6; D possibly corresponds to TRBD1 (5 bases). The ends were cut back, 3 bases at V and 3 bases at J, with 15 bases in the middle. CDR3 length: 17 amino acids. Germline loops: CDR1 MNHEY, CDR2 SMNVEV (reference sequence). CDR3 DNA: TGTGCCAGCAGTTTGGCAGGGACGACTTTCTATAATTCACCCCTCCACTTT. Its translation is CASSLAGTTFYNSPLHF.

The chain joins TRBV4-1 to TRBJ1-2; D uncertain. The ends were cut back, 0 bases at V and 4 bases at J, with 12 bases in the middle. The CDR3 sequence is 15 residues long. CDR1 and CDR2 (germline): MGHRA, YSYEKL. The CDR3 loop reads CASSQEGRGGYGYTF. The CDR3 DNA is TGCGCCAGCAGCCAAGAGGGTCGGGGTGGCTATGGCTACACCTTC.

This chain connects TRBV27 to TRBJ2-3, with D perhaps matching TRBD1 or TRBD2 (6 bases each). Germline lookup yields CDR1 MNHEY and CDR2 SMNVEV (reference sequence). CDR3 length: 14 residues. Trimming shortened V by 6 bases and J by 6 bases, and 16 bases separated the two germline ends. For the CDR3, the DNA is TGTGCCAGCAGAAGGGGGGTTGAAAGGGATACGCAGTATTTT. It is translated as CASRRGVERDTQYF.

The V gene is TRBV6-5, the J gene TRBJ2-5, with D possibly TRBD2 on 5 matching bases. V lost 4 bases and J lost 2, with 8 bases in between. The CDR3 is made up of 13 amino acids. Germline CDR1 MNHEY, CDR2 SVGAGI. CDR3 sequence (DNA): TGTGCCAGCAGTTCGGACTCACAAGAGACCCAGTACTTC. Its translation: CASSSDSQETQYF.

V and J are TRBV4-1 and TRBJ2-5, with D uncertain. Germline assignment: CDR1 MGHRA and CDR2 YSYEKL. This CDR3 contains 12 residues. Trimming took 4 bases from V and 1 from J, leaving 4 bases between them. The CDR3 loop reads CASSRGQETQYF. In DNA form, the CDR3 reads TGCGCCAGCAGCCGGGGCCAAGAGACCCAGTACTTC.

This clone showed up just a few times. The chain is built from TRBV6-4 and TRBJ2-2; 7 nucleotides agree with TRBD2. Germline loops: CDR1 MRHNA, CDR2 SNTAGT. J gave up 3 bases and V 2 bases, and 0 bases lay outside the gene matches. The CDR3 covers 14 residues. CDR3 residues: CASSDRGDTGELFF. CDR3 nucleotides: TGTGCCAGCAGTGACCGGGGGGACACCGGGGAGCTGTTTTTT.

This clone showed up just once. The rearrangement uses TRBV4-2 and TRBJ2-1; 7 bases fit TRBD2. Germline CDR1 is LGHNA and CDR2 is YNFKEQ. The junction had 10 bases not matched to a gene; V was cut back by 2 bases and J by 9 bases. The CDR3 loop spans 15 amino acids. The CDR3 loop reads CASSQISPGEGEQFF. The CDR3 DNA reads TGTGCCAGCAGCCAAATTAGTCCGGGGGAGGGTGAGCAGTTCTTC.

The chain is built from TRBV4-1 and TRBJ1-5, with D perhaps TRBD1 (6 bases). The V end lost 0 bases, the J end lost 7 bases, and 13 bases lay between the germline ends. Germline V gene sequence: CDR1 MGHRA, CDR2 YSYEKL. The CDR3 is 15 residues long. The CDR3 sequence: CASSQDRGGRQPQHF. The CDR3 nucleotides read TGCGCCAGCAGCCAAGATCGAGGGGGACGACAGCCCCAGCATTTT.

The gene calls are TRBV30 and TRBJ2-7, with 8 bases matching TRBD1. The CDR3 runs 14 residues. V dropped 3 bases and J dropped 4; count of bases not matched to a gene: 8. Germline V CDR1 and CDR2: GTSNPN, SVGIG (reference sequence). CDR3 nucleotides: TGTGCCTGGAGCCTTGGACAGGGTGCTTACGAGCAGTACTTC. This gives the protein CAWSLGQGAYEQYF.

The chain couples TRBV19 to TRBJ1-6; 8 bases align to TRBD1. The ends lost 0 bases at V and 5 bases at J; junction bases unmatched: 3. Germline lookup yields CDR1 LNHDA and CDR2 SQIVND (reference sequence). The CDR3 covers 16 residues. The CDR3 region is CASSIDWTGNNSPLHF. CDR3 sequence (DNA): TGTGCCAGTAGTATAGATTGGACAGGGAATAATTCACCCCTCCACTTT.

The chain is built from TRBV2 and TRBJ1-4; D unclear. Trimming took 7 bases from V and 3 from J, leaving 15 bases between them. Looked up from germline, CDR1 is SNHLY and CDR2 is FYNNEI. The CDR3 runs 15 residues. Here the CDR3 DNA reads TGTGCCAGCAACCGGGCCGGGGTGTCTAATGAAAAACTGTTTTTT. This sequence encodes CASNRAGVSNEKLFF.